This TCR beta chain was profiled in a study of blood T cell repertoires in COVID-19. This clone was recorded only once. CDR1 and CDR2 from the germline V gene are LGHNA and YNFKEQ. V lost 3 bases to trimming and J lost 12 bases, with 14 bases between them. The CDR3 is 13 amino acids. Here immunoSEQ multiplex PCR was the method, and the copy in TCRdb shows in-frame clones only, minus some. The sample lists 100,000 to 150,000 clones; over 75% were seen once. This clonotype was sampled from an elderly woman with acute or convalescent COVID-19. This chain joins TRBV4-2 and TRBJ1-4; D is possibly TRBD1 (6 bases). The sample taken for sequencing was peripheral blood. CDR3 sequence (DNA): TGTGCCAGCAGCCACCCGACAGGTTTGCAACTGTTTTTT. Translating it yields CASSHPTGLQLFF.